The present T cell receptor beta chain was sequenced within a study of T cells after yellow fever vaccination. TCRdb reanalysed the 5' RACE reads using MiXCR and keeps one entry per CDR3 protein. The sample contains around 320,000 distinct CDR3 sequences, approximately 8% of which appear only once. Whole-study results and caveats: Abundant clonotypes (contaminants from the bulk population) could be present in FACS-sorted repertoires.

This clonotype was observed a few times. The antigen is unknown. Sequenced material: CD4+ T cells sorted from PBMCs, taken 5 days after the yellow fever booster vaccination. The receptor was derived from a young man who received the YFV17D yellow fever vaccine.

The CDR3: CASSFEGSQPQHF. CDR3 nucleotide sequence: TGTGCCAGCAGCTTCGAGGGATCTCAGCCCCAGCATTTT. V gene TRBV7-2 combines with J gene TRBJ1-5; no reliable D call. The CDR3 has 13 amino acids. Trimming left V 3 bases short and J 6 bases short, with 9 bases between. Germline V CDR1 and CDR2: SGHTA, FQGNSA.